This T cell receptor beta chain was profiled in a study of T-cell reconstitution after alpha-beta-depleted transplantation in children. This CDR3 region has 14 residues. The V gene's germline CDR1 is SGHDT and CDR2 YYEEEE. Trimming shortened V by 5 bases and J by 1 base, and 12 bases separated the two germline ends. Preparation of the TCRbeta library used unique molecular identifiers. A single record per CDR3 protein comes from TCRdb applying MiXCR to the PCR reads. The sample carries some 550,000 distinct CDR3 sequences, 15% to 20% recorded once. This rearrangement joins TRBV5-6 to TRBJ1-2; D call uncertain. Here the sequenced sample was PBMCs from the stem cell graft donor, taken from the stem cell graft. The receptor was derived from a human donor who donated a stem cell graft to a child with acute lymphoblastic leukemia. The CDR3 is CASRGGLINYGYTF. DNA of the CDR3: TGTGCCAGCAGGGGAGGACTGATTAACTATGGCTACACCTTC.